A selection of T cell receptor beta chains follows, all from one sample in a study of beta chain features in type 1 diabetes. Only in-frame clones appear in the TCRdb table, and some are missing; sequencing was by immunoSEQ multiplex PCR. The table includes around 500,000 clones, about 32% detected once. Sequenced: naive CD4+ T cells from blood. The receptors were sampled from a man between 18 and 35 years old in good health. Both conserved end residues are part of each CDR3. D genes are given only for firm matches. Clone size is shown for a subset of rows, as once, few, many or a class of expanded clone.

j_call	clone_size	d_call	v_call	cdr3_length	cdr3_nt	cdr3_aa
TRBJ2-3	NA	TRBD2	TRBV28	14	TGTGCCAGCAGTTTGTTAGCGGGGACAGATACGCAGTATTTT	CASSLLAGTDTQYF
TRBJ1-3	NA	NA	TRBV6-5	13	TGTGCCAGCAGTACTCGAATCGGAAACACCATATATTTT	CASSTRIGNTIYF
TRBJ2-2	NA	TRBD2	TRBV9	17	TGTGCCAGCAGCGTAGGTCTAGCGGGGTTCAACACCGGGGAGCTGTTTTTT	CASSVGLAGFNTGELFF
TRBJ1-2	NA	TRBD1	TRBV29-1	15	TGCAGCGGGTGGACAGAAGGACAGGGCTCCTATGGCTACACCTTC	CSGWTEGQGSYGYTF
TRBJ2-7	NA	TRBD1	TRBV4-1	17	TGCGCCAGCAGCCAAGTTTGGACAGGGGGCCTTGGAAACGAGCAGTACTTC	CASSQVWTGGLGNEQYF
TRBJ2-5	few	NA	TRBV11-1	11	TGTGCCAGCAGCTTGCGGGAGACCCAGTACTTC	CASSLRETQYF
TRBJ2-1	NA	NA	TRBV7-2	13	TGTGCCAGCAGCTTAGTGGTGGAACTTGTTCCGTTCTTC	CASSLVVELVPFF
TRBJ1-2	few	NA	TRBV7-2	15	TGTGCCAGCAGCTTAGACATGGCAACAAGTTATGGCTACACCTTC	CASSLDMATSYGYTF
TRBJ1-1	NA	NA	TRBV4-1	13	TGCGCCAGCGGAAGGCAAGAGAACACTGAAGCTTTCTTT	CASGRQENTEAFF
TRBJ2-4	few	TRBD2	TRBV14	18	TGTGCCAGCAGCCAAGATCCGAGTAGCGGGAGGGCCATAAACATTCAGTACTTC	CASSQDPSSGRAINIQYF
TRBJ2-3	NA	NA	TRBV7-2	15	TGTGCCAGCAGCTTAGGGGGCGGGCTCACAGATACGCAGTATTTT	CASSLGGGLTDTQYF
TRBJ1-5	few	TRBD1	TRBV2	15	TGTGCCAGCAGTAGGGAACAGGGGGCGGGGAGGCCCCAGCATTTT	CASSREQGAGRPQHF
TRBJ2-1	NA	NA	TRBV15	15	TGTGCCACCAGCCCTAGGTTAGACGGCTACAATGAGCAGTTCTTC	CATSPRLDGYNEQFF
TRBJ2-7	NA	TRBD2	TRBV28	14	TGTGCCAGCAGTGCCCCGGGACTAGCCTACGAGCAGTACTTC	CASSAPGLAYEQYF
TRBJ2-1	few	NA	TRBV7-6	13	TGTGCCAGCACCATCTTCGTAGGCAATGAGCAGTTCTTC	CASTIFVGNEQFF
TRBJ2-1	NA	NA	TRBV30	13	TGTGCCTGGAGTCGCGGGACCTACAATGAGCAGTTCTTC	CAWSRGTYNEQFF
TRBJ2-7	once	NA	TRBV7-2	12	TGTGCCAGCAGCTTAGGGCCACTAGAGCAGTACTTC	CASSLGPLEQYF
TRBJ1-2	few	NA	TRBV30	13	TGTGCCTGGAGTGTAGGACTCCTCTATGGCTACACCTTC	CAWSVGLLYGYTF
TRBJ1-2	NA	NA	TRBV9	15	TGTGCCAGCAGCGAGCGTACAGGGTCTAACTATGGCTACACCTTC	CASSERTGSNYGYTF
TRBJ2-5	NA	NA	TRBV7-6	15	TGTGCCAGCAGCTTTCACCTACAGGGAGGAGAGACCCAGTACTTC	CASSFHLQGGETQYF
TRBJ2-3	NA	NA	TRBV5-1	16	TGCGCCAGCAGCTTGTCGAGCGGTTTTCGGGGAGATACGCAGTATTTT	CASSLSSGFRGDTQYF
TRBJ1-2	NA	NA	TRBV7-9	15	TGTGCCAGCCGCAACGCCGGGACACCTACCTATGGCTACACCTTC	CASRNAGTPTYGYTF
TRBJ2-3	NA	NA	TRBV30	12	TGTGCCTGGAGTACGGGCACAGATACGCAGTATTTT	CAWSTGTDTQYF
TRBJ2-2	once	TRBD1	TRBV6-6	16	TGTGCCAGCAGAACCGGGACAGGGTTCAACACCGGGGAGCTGTTTTTT	CASRTGTGFNTGELFF
TRBJ2-1	NA	TRBD2	TRBV5-1	14	TGCGCCAGCAGCTCAGGACTAGCGGGCAATGAGCAGTTCTTC	CASSSGLAGNEQFF
TRBJ2-1	NA	NA	TRBV6-5	15	TGTGCCAGCAGCAAAGCGGGTAGTTTGAGAAATGAGCAGTTCTTC	CASSKAGSLRNEQFF
TRBJ2-7	NA	NA	TRBV4-1	16	TGCGCCAGCAGCCACAGGCTTTCGTTGACAGGACACGAGCAGTACTTC	CASSHRLSLTGHEQYF
TRBJ1-5	NA	NA	TRBV7-9	14	TGTGCCAGCAGCGCGGGAGATAGCAATCAGCCCCAGCATTTT	CASSAGDSNQPQHF
TRBJ2-4	NA	TRBD2	TRBV6-5	15	TGTGCCAGCAGTTCCCCGACTAGCGGGAGTTACATTCAGTACTTC	CASSSPTSGSYIQYF
TRBJ2-1	NA	TRBD2	TRBV30	14	TGTGCCTGGAGTTCCCTAGCGGGAGTCAATGAGCAGTTCTTC	CAWSSLAGVNEQFF
TRBJ2-5	few	TRBD1	TRBV5-1	13	TGCGCCAGCAGCATAGGGGGCGGAGAGACCCAGTACTTC	CASSIGGGETQYF
TRBJ2-1	NA	NA	TRBV18	15	TGTGCCAGCTCCCTTAGCGGAGAGACCTACAATGAGCAGTTCTTC	CASSLSGETYNEQFF
TRBJ2-7	few	TRBD1	TRBV2	14	TGTGCCAGCAGTGGATTGACAGGGATCTACGAGCAGTACTTC	CASSGLTGIYEQYF
TRBJ2-5	few	NA	TRBV10-3	12	TGTGCCATCAGTTCAACCGGGGGGACCCAGTACTTC	CAISSTGGTQYF
TRBJ2-5	few	NA	TRBV29-1	10	TGCAGCGTTTTAGAAGAGACCCAGTACTTC	CSVLEETQYF
TRBJ2-3	NA	TRBD2	TRBV27	17	TGTGCCAGCAGTTTATCGGTTGAAGCGGGAGGGCAAGATACGCAGTATTTT	CASSLSVEAGGQDTQYF
TRBJ2-1	NA	TRBD2	TRBV30	13	TGTGCCTGGAGATTAGCGGGAGCCTATGAGCAGTTCTTC	CAWRLAGAYEQFF
TRBJ2-5	few	NA	TRBV30	13	TGTGCCTGGAGTGGCAGCAGACAAGAGACCCAGTACTTC	CAWSGSRQETQYF
TRBJ2-1	NA	TRBD2	TRBV7-2	16	TGTGCCAGCAGCTTAAGCCGGGCGGGAGTTTACAATGAGCAGTTCTTC	CASSLSRAGVYNEQFF
TRBJ1-4	NA	NA	TRBV29-1	13	TGCAGCGTCGGAGGGGGGACTAATGAAAAACTGTTTTTT	CSVGGGTNEKLFF
TRBJ2-3	few	TRBD2	TRBV7-9	15	TGTGCCAGCAGCTTAGGCGGGAGGTGGTCAGATACGCAGTATTTT	CASSLGGRWSDTQYF
TRBJ1-5	NA	TRBD1	TRBV6-1	13	TGTGCCAGCAGTGGACAGGGAGGACAGCCCCAGCATTTT	CASSGQGGQPQHF
TRBJ2-5	NA	TRBD2	TRBV5-1	15	TGCGCCAGCAGGCAGGCCGGGACTACCCAAGAGACCCAGTACTTC	CASRQAGTTQETQYF
TRBJ2-1	NA	TRBD2	TRBV2	14	TGTGCCAGGTCCGGGACTAGCGGCTACAATGAGCAGTTCTTC	CARSGTSGYNEQFF
TRBJ2-1	NA	NA	TRBV5-1	16	TGCGCCAGCAGCTTGGTGGCCGGGATGGCCTACAATGAGCAGTTCTTC	CASSLVAGMAYNEQFF
TRBJ2-1	few	TRBD2	TRBV30	15	TGTGCCTGGAGTGTACGGAAAACTAGCGTCAATGAGCAGTTCTTC	CAWSVRKTSVNEQFF
TRBJ2-7	few	TRBD2	TRBV28	15	TGTGCCAGCAGTCTGGGTGGGACTAGAGTTTACGAGCAGTACTTC	CASSLGGTRVYEQYF
TRBJ1-5	few	TRBD1	TRBV29-1	14	TGCAGCGTTGCCTCAGGCAGGGGGGATCAGCCCCAGCATTTT	CSVASGRGDQPQHF
TRBJ2-1	NA	NA	TRBV28	16	TGTGCCAGCAGTTTATGGGCTAGCCTAATCTACAATGAGCAGTTCTTC	CASSLWASLIYNEQFF
TRBJ2-7	NA	TRBD1	TRBV9	15	TGTGCCAGCAGCGTAGGGGACAGCGTGTACTACGAGCAGTACTTC	CASSVGDSVYYEQYF
TRBJ1-4	once	NA	TRBV4-2	13	TGTGCCAGCAGCCAAGACCGCCTAGAGAAACTGTTTTTT	CASSQDRLEKLFF
TRBJ1-2	few	NA	TRBV7-2	14	TGTGCCAGCAGCTTAGTTCCGGGAGGGTGGGGCTACACCTTC	CASSLVPGGWGYTF
TRBJ2-3	NA	TRBD2	TRBV4-3	15	TGCGCCAGCAGCCAAGTGGCGGGAGGGGCCGCTACGCAGTATTTT	CASSQVAGGAATQYF
TRBJ2-1	NA	NA	TRBV5-1	14	TGCGCCAGCAGCCCGGTCCTTTTGTTTAATGAGCAGTTCTTC	CASSPVLLFNEQFF
TRBJ2-7	few	NA	TRBV18	13	TGTGCCAGCTCGGAGGTCTTGCGATACGAGCAGTACTTC	CASSEVLRYEQYF
TRBJ2-1	NA	NA	TRBV5-6	11	TGTGCCAGCAGCTTGGTAGCTGAGCAGTTCTTC	CASSLVAEQFF
TRBJ2-2	NA	TRBD2	TRBV29-1	13	TGCAGCGTCGGGACTAGCGGGACCGGGGAGCTGTTTTTT	CSVGTSGTGELFF
TRBJ2-7	few	NA	TRBV14	13	TGTGCCAGCAGGAGAAGGGGGGTAGACGAGCAGTACTTC	CASRRRGVDEQYF
TRBJ2-7	NA	TRBD2	TRBV5-1	17	TGCGCCAGCAGCTTGGCGGTAGCGGGAGGAAACTCCTACGAGCAGTACTTC	CASSLAVAGGNSYEQYF
TRBJ2-7	NA	TRBD1	TRBV7-2	15	TGTGCCAGCAGCCGAACCGGGACAGGGCTCTACGAGCAGTACTTC	CASSRTGTGLYEQYF